This TCR beta chain was recovered during a study of control samples from healthy donors and cancer patients. V lost 6 bases, J lost 6 bases, and 5 bases lay in between. The CDR3 runs 11 residues. In germline, CDR1 is LNHDA, CDR2 SQIVND (reference sequence). Generated by immunoSEQ multiplex PCR, the TCRdb table keeps only in-frame clones and is missing some. Counted here are about 82,000 clones, about 93% occurring once; the ten biggest clones make up 4.5% to 6%. This chain uses TRBV19 with TRBJ2-2; D gene uncertain. This TCR was sampled from a woman under 30 in good health. Input material: blood. DNA for the CDR3: TGTGCCAGTAGCGCGCCCGGGGAGCTGTTTTTT. Residues: CASSAPGELFF.